This T cell receptor (beta chain) originates from a study of T cells after yellow fever vaccination. About the study: Fractions containing few cells were prepared with SMART-Seq v4 Ultra Low Input.

This clonotype was observed at least ten times. TCRdb re-derived calls from the 5' RACE reads in MiXCR, one entry per CDR3 protein. The sample has 200,000 to 300,000 distinct CDR3 sequences, around 6.7% seen once. This CDR3 contains 15 residues. Germline-derived CDR1 and CDR2 are SGHDT and YYEEEE. The trim removed 2 bases at V and 6 bases at J, leaving 5 bases unmatched. This chain connects TRBV5-6 to TRBJ2-1; 10 bases align to TRBD2. The sequences come from CD4+ T cells sorted from PBMCs, collected on the day of the yellow fever booster vaccination. The source is a man aged 30 to 39 who received the YFV17D yellow fever vaccine. The CDR3 is CASSFSSGSRNEQFF. In nucleotides, the CDR3 is TGTGCCAGCAGCTTCTCTAGCGGGAGTCGCAATGAGCAGTTCTTC.